This TCR beta chain was recorded in a study of cytomegalovirus exposure and HLA in healthy donors. The sample holds one count of this clone. Germline V gene lookup returns CDR1 MNHEY and CDR2 SMNVEV (reference sequence). The CDR3 length is 14 residues. The trim removed 6 bases at V and 12 bases at J, leaving 8 bases unmatched. 13 Jbeta primers and 60 Vbeta primers were used for the PCR. Profiling relied on immunoSEQ multiplex PCR, and the TCRdb table lists in-frame clones only, not all of them. Of about 140,000 clones listed, around 73% were seen once; the top ten hold roughly 1.3%. The sample consisted of PBMCs. The TCR was taken from a woman aged 40 to 55 in good health and CMV-seronegative. The J gene is TRBJ1-4, the V gene TRBV27; TRBD1 matches at 12 bases. As DNA, the CDR3 is TGTGCCAGCAGCCCCTCGGGACAGGGGGCTGAACTGTTTTTT. This gives the protein CASSPSGQGAELFF.